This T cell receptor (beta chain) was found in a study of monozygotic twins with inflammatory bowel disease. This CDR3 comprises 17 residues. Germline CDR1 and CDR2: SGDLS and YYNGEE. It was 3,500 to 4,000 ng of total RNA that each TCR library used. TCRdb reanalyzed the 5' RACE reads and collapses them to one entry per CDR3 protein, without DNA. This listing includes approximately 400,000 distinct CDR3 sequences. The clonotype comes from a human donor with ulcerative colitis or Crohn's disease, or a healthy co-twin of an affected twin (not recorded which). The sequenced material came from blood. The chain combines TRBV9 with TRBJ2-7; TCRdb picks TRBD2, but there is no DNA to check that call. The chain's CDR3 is CASSVGPPGLGGYEQYF.